Presented here are 28 T cell receptor beta chains from one specimen sequenced in a study of regulatory T cells in long-lasting Graves disease. Time point denoted: persistent/refractory GD, antithyroid drugs over 5 years with positive TRAb. TCR sequences were obtained from RNA taken from PBMCs. Relying on iRepertoire HTBI primers and Arm-PCR of CDR3 regions, the team built TCR beta libraries. Each CDR3 protein is one row after TCRdb ran MiXCR on the multiplex PCR reads. The table lists under 450,000 distinct CDR3 sequences, around 22% of them singletons. The specimen was peripheral blood mononuclear cells (PBMCs), collected when the disease was refractory, from a patient treated with antithyroid drugs. These TCRs come from a female donor with Graves disease.

This clonotype has ten or more counts. This chain uses TRBV20-1 with TRBJ1-2; 8 bases are shared with TRBD1. Germline CDR1 is DFQATT and CDR2 is SNEGSKA (reference sequence). The CDR3 spans 18 residues. The junction had 12 bases not matched to a gene; V was cut back by 0 bases and J by 0 bases. This chain's CDR3 is CSARDSRAGQGSNYGYTF. CDR3 DNA sequence: TGCAGTGCTAGAGATTCCCGCGCCGGACAGGGATCTAACTATGGCTACACCTTC.

The rearrangement uses TRBV3-1 and TRBJ1-1, with 8 bases matching TRBD1. The CDR3 has 16 amino acids. The germline V gene has CDR1 LGHDT and CDR2 YNNKEL (reference sequence). The V gene end was trimmed by 4 bases and the J gene end by 0 bases; junction bases not matched to a gene: 7. CDR3 region: CASSPGTGSMNTEAFF. CDR3 bases: TGTGCCAGCAGCCCGGGGACAGGCTCCATGAACACTGAAGCTTTCTTT.

As to this clonotype: With a far larger clone one base away, a read error is the likely cause. The chain combines TRBV11-1 with TRBJ1-2; a possible D gene is TRBD1 (5 bases). Germline V gene data show CDR1 as SGHAT and CDR2 as FQDESV (reference sequence). The CDR3 has 14 amino acids. CDR3 in DNA: TGTGCCAGCAGCACTAGCGGGGCTAAATATGGCTACACCTTC. Translation gives CASSTSGAKYGYTF.

The V and J genes are TRBV2 and TRBJ2-3, with D possibly being TRBD2 (6 bases). Trimming left V 3 bases short and J 2 bases short, with 12 bases between. The CDR3 runs 15 residues. Germline V gene data show CDR1 as SNHLY and CDR2 as FYNNEI. The DNA for the CDR3 is TGTGCCAGCAGTGAGGGGAGGCTCGACACAGATACGCAGTATTTT. It specifies CASSEGRLDTDTQYF.

This clonotype has a count of ten or more. The J gene is TRBJ1-2, the V gene TRBV28, with 7 bases lining up with TRBD1. The germline V gene has CDR1 MDHEN and CDR2 SYDVKM. Trimming took 6 bases from V and 8 from J; bases not matched to a gene: 15. The CDR3 loop spans 15 amino acids. The CDR3 sequence is CASSAPVRQGGGYTF. The CDR3 coding sequence is TGTGCCAGCAGCGCGCCCGTACGACAGGGTGGGGGCTACACCTTC.

The rearrangement links TRBV28 to TRBJ1-5; D is perhaps TRBD1 (5 bases). Germline CDR1 and CDR2: MDHEN and SYDVKM. The CDR3 is 16 amino acids. Between the trimmed V and J ends, which lost 2 bases and 5 bases, there was a span of 16 bases. This CDR3 reads CASSLDPPSGDQPQHF. The CDR3 region has the DNA TGTGCCAGCAGTTTAGATCCCCCTTCGGGGGATCAGCCCCAGCATTTT. The full variable domain, rest sourced from reference TRBV28 and TRBJ1-5, is DVKVTQSSRYLVKRTGEKVFLECVQDMDHENMFWYRQDPGLGLRLIYFSYDVKMKEKGDIPEGYSVSREKKERFSLILESASTNQTSMYLCASSLDPPSGDQPQHFGDGTRLSIL.

This clonotype was counted between two and nine times. A much larger clone differs from this one at a single base, so this may be a read error. V usage is TRBV7-2 and J usage is TRBJ2-4; 12 nucleotides match TRBD1. Near its end, the DNA agrees better with TRBJ2-5, so the J call may be wrong. The CDR3 is 15 amino acids. Per the germline V gene, CDR1 is SGHTA and CDR2 is FQGNSA. Here the CDR3 DNA reads TGTGCCAGCAGCTGGGGGACAGGGGGCCGAGAGACCCAGTACTTC. Translation gives CASSWGTGGRETQYF.

The chain employs TRBV10-3 and TRBJ2-7, with TRBD1 matching over 9 bases. The length of the CDR3 is 12 residues. Unmatched junction bases numbered 4, after V lost 6 bases and J lost 7 bases. Germline V gene lookup returns CDR1 ENHRY and CDR2 SYGVKD. The CDR3 here is CAIRQGAGEQYF. CDR3 bases: TGTGCCATCAGACAGGGGGCTGGGGAGCAGTACTTC.

This clonotype has at least ten counts. The chain employs TRBV28 and TRBJ1-2, with TRBD1 identical over 8 bases. The CDR3 runs 13 residues. V trimming: 4 bases; J trimming: 6 bases; junction bases outside the gene matches: 4. Per germline, CDR1 MDHEN and CDR2 SYDVKM. The CDR3 spells CASSSDRVNGYTF. The CDR3 nucleotides are TGTGCCAGCAGTTCGGACAGGGTGAATGGCTACACCTTC.

This chain connects TRBV19 to TRBJ2-7; tentatively, D is TRBD1 (5 bases). V dropped 6 bases and J dropped 2 bases, with 8 bases sitting between them. The CDR3 has 12 amino acids. Germline V gene sequence: CDR1 LNHDA, CDR2 SQIVND (reference sequence). The CDR3 region is CASRGQTYEQYF. The CDR3 DNA follows: TGTGCCAGTAGAGGACAAACCTACGAGCAGTACTTC.

This clonotype was counted many times. The J gene is TRBJ1-1, the V gene TRBV5-1; 11 bases align to TRBD1. Germline V gene sequence: CDR1 SGHRS, CDR2 YFSETQ. There are 14 residues in the CDR3. Losses at the gene ends were 4 bases for V and 6 bases for J; bases not matched to a gene: 5. CDR3 sequence: CASSVDRGRSEAFF. CDR3 nucleotides: TGCGCCAGCAGCGTGGACAGGGGGCGGTCTGAAGCTTTCTTT. Full variable domain (remainder filled in from reference TRBV5-1 and TRBJ1-1): KAGVTQTPRYLIKTRGQQVTLSCSPISGHRSVSWYQQTPGQGLQFLFEYFSETQRNKGNFPGRFSGRQFSNSRSEMNVSTLELGDSALYLCASSVDRGRSEAFFGQGTRLTVV.

To note about this clonotype: The junction departs from the called germline gene at one end, perhaps through a read error. This chain connects TRBV2 to TRBJ2-3; a weak D match, TRBD2 (7 bases). The CDR3 loop spans 13 amino acids. Germline values: CDR1 SNHLY, CDR2 FYNNEI. CDR3 protein: CTSTGGRADTQYF. Written as DNA, the CDR3 is TGTACCAGCACCGGGGGGCGAGCAGATACGCAGTATTTT. The whole variable domain, filled in from reference TRBV2 and TRBJ2-3, reads EPEVTQTPSHQVTQMGQEVILRCVPISNHLYFYWYRQILGQKVEFLVSFYNNEISEKSEIFDDQFSVERPDGSNFTLKIRSTKLEDSAMYFCTSTGGRADTQYFGPGTRLTVL.

The genes are TRBV28 and TRBJ2-2; possibly TRBD2 for D (5 bases). Germline lookup yields CDR1 MDHEN and CDR2 SYDVKM. The CDR3 is 14 amino acids. The V gene lost 5 bases and the J gene lost 5 bases, with 12 bases spanning the gap. The DNA for the CDR3 is TGTGCCAGCAGTCCTCTTCCGGGGACCGGGGAGCTGTTTTTT. Translated, it gives CASSPLPGTGELFF.

This clonotype appeared many times. The chain couples TRBV7-2 to TRBJ2-7; possible D gene TRBD1, 6 bases. Trimming removed 0 bases at V and 6 bases at J, with 15 bases between. The CDR3 contains 15 residues. Germline assignment: CDR1 SGHTA and CDR2 FQGNSA. CDR3 sequence: CASSLAPGTTREQYF. The CDR3 DNA reads TGTGCCAGCAGCTTAGCGCCAGGGACAACACGCGAGCAGTACTTC. Full variable domain (missing parts from reference TRBV7-2 and TRBJ2-7): GAGVSQSPSNKVTEKGKDVELRCDPISGHTALYWYRQSLGQGLEFLIYFQGNSAPDKSGLPSDRFSAERTGGSVSTLTIQRTQQEDSAVYLCASSLAPGTTREQYFGPGTRLTVT.

For this clonotype: This could be a read error, since a much larger clone is one nucleotide away. This chain uses TRBV28 with TRBJ2-7, with TRBD2 matching over 7 bases. With 2 bases clipped from V and 6 bases from J, the junction kept 19 bases outside the gene matches. This CDR3 region has 18 residues. From germline, CDR1 is MDHEN and CDR2 SYDVKM. The CDR3 protein is CASSLRLRGEAGFSEQYF. CDR3 DNA sequence: TGTGCCAGCAGTTTACGATTGAGGGGCGAAGCGGGATTTTCCGAGCAGTACTTC.

This clonotype was seen a handful of times. The CDR3 DNA sequence: TGTGCCAGTAAGGACAGACACTATAGCAATCAGCCCCAGCATTTT. As protein: CASKDRHYSNQPQHF. This chain uses TRBV19 with TRBJ1-5; weak D call: TRBD1 (6 bases). The CDR3 has 15 amino acids. V was cut by 7 bases and J by 0 bases, with 13 bases left in between. CDR1 is LNHDA, CDR2 SQIVND, per germline (reference sequence).

In its sample, this clonotype was seen a few times. J is TRBJ1-1 and V is TRBV27; 8 bases align to TRBD1. V lost 5 bases, J lost 4 bases, and 12 bases stayed unmatched. Germline CDR1 and CDR2: MNHEY and SMNVEV (reference sequence). The CDR3 extends over 16 amino acids. CDR3 coding DNA: TGTGCCAGCAGTCCCGGACAGGGACAGGTACTCACTGAAGCTTTCTTT. This codes for CASSPGQGQVLTEAFF.

This clonotype was detected only a few times. This chain connects TRBV29-1 to TRBJ2-2; the D is unclear. V was cut by 3 bases and J by 7 bases, with 15 bases left in between. The CDR3 has 14 residues. Germline V gives CDR1 SQVTM, CDR2 ANQGSEA. CDR3 coding DNA: TGCAGCGTTGAGTTTGTGGGATATAGCGGGGAGCTGTTTTTT. Translation gives CSVEFVGYSGELFF.

In this sample, this clonotype turned up many times. The chain has TRBV27 and TRBJ1-6; D may be TRBD1 (6 bases). The germline V and J ends were trimmed by 2 bases and 12 bases, with 17 bases remaining between them. Germline values: CDR1 MNHEY, CDR2 SMNVEV (reference sequence). The CDR3 totals 15 residues. The CDR3 region is CASSLGIQGRRPLHF. Written as DNA, the CDR3 is TGTGCCAGCAGTTTAGGAATACAGGGAAGGCGACCCCTCCACTTT.

This clonotype was recorded a few times. One junction end disagrees with the germline gene, perhaps due to a read error. V and J are TRBV7-9 and TRBJ2-7, with D uncertain. The CDR3 length is 15 residues. Per germline, CDR1 SEHNR and CDR2 FQNEAQ (reference sequence). The CDR3 spells CACSLDRLRSGEQYF. In DNA, the CDR3 is TGTGCCTGCAGCTTAGATCGTCTCAGGTCGGGCGAGCAGTACTTC.

Remarks on this clonotype: A much larger clone lies a single base off, so this may be a read error. V is TRBV6-1 and J is TRBJ1-2, with D unclear. The germline V gene encodes CDR1 MNHNS and CDR2 SASEGT. CDR3 length: 14 amino acids. The DNA of the CDR3 is TGTACCAGCAGTACCCGGCGGCAGTACTATGGCTACACCTTC. It specifies CTSSTRRQYYGYTF.

This clonotype occurred many times. J is TRBJ2-5 and V is TRBV7-8, with D perhaps assigned TRBD1 or TRBD2 (5 bases each). The germline V and J ends were trimmed by 2 bases and 6 bases, with 31 bases remaining between them. CDR3 length equals 20 residues. Germline V gene data show CDR1 as SGHVS and CDR2 as FQNEAQ. This CDR3 is CASSLKTPLMGVGPPQTQYF. The CDR3 nucleotides are TGTGCCAGCAGCTTAAAGACCCCTTTGATGGGGGTAGGCCCCCCCCAGACCCAGTACTTC.

A few counts support this clonotype. CDR3: CASSPGQFSSYEQYF. DNA of the CDR3: TGTGCCAGCAGCCCCGGTCAGTTTAGCTCCTACGAGCAGTACTTC. The V call is TRBV9, the J call TRBJ2-7; D is undetermined. The germline V gene has CDR1 SGDLS and CDR2 YYNGEE. This CDR3 spans 15 amino acids. V gave up 4 bases and J gave up 0 bases, with 14 bases separating them.

This clonotype was detected a few times. The chain links TRBV30 to TRBJ1-2, with unresolved D. The V end lost 0 bases, the J end lost 3 bases, and 14 bases lay between the germline ends. The length of the CDR3 is 15 residues. In germline, CDR1 is GTSNPN, CDR2 SVGIG (reference sequence). The CDR3 DNA reads TGTGCCTGGAGTGTCGGAGTGGAGGAAGACTATGGCTACACCTTC. It yields the protein CAWSVGVEEDYGYTF.

This clonotype was counted a few times. The rearrangement uses TRBV7-8 and TRBJ2-7; D is unclear. The CDR3 is 13 amino acids. CDR1 SGHVS and CDR2 FQNEAQ come from the germline V gene. Trimming cost V 5 bases and J 2 bases, with 10 bases left between them. The CDR3 sequence is CASSPPNPYEQYF. The CDR3 DNA is TGTGCCAGCAGCCCACCGAACCCCTACGAGCAGTACTTC.

The sample holds many counts of this clonotype. The chain links TRBV11-2 to TRBJ2-1; 14 positions match TRBD2. The CDR3 has 15 residues. Germline V gene sequence: CDR1 SGHAT, CDR2 FQNNGV. With V trimmed by 4 bases and J by 10 bases, 6 bases remained unmatched. The CDR3 loop is CASSYPTSGREEQFF. For the CDR3, the DNA is TGTGCCAGCAGCTATCCGACTAGCGGGAGGGAGGAGCAGTTCTTC.

This clonotype showed up many times. The V gene is TRBV2, the J gene TRBJ2-2, with 9 bases fitting TRBD1. CDR3 length: 15 residues. Germline assignment: CDR1 SNHLY and CDR2 FYNNEI. Trimming cost V 6 bases and J 1 base; bases outside gene matches: 3. CDR3 amino acids: CASRPDRGNTGELFF. The CDR3 region has the DNA TGTGCCAGCAGACCGGACAGGGGGAACACCGGGGAGCTGTTTTTT.

Here the CDR3 DNA reads TGTGCCAGCAGCACGGGACTAGCGGGATCCTACGAGCAGTACTTC. This encodes CASSTGLAGSYEQYF. This chain links TRBV7-2 with TRBJ2-7; 13 bases agree with TRBD2. V shed 5 bases and J 1 base; nucleotides not matched to a gene: 2. The CDR3 runs to 15 residues. Per germline, CDR1 SGHTA and CDR2 FQGNSA.